The 28 T cell receptor beta chains below come from one sample, sequenced in a study of T cell responses to AZD1222 COVID-19 vaccine. The protocol was immunoSEQ multiplex PCR, while the TCRdb copy is restricted to in-frame clones and leaves out a portion. The sample holds approximately 200,000 clones; around 94% are singletons and the top ten take over 1.5%. The specimen comprised peripheral blood, sampled 28 days after the second dose of the MenACWY control vaccine. The receptors were gathered from an adult who received the MenACWY meningococcal vaccine as a control.

This chain connects TRBV6-5 to TRBJ1-2; D may be TRBD1 (5 bases). The CDR3 length is 13 residues. V was shortened by 2 bases and J by 4 bases, with 8 bases between the two germline ends. Germline-derived CDR1 and CDR2 are MNHEY and SVGAGI. CDR3 loop: CASSYGGCYGYTF. The CDR3 DNA follows: TGTGCCAGCAGTTACGGGGGGTGCTATGGCTACACCTTC.

This sequence joins TRBV7-6 and TRBJ2-1; 8 nucleotides align to TRBD2. Per germline, CDR1 SGHVS and CDR2 FNYEAQ. The CDR3 extends over 14 amino acids. The V gene end was trimmed by 6 bases and the J gene end by 9 bases; junction bases not matched to a gene: 10. The CDR3 DNA reads as TGTGCCAGCAGGGAGCGGGGGATTTTTGGTGAGCAGTTCTTC. Amino acid sequence: CASRERGIFGEQFF.

This sequence joins TRBV12-3 or TRBV12-4 and TRBJ2-2; unclear D gene. The CDR3 contains 11 residues. The V gene lost 6 bases and the J gene lost 7 bases, with 6 bases spanning the gap. CDR3 sequence (DNA): TGTGCCAGCAGCCGTGGCGGGGAGCTGTTTTTT. Protein: CASSRGGELFF.

This clone has just a few counts. The CDR3 loop is CASSVAAGPANYGYTF. In nucleotides, the CDR3 is TGTGCCAGCAGCGTAGCGGCCGGGCCAGCTAACTATGGCTACACCTTC. This chain joins TRBV9 and TRBJ1-2; D remains ambiguous. V was shortened by 0 bases and J by 0 bases, with 12 bases between the two germline ends. Germline CDR1 and CDR2: SGDLS and YYNGEE. The CDR3 loop spans 16 amino acids.

The chain employs TRBV13 and TRBJ2-1, with TRBD2 identical over 13 bases. V gave up 5 bases and J gave up 5 bases; unmatched junction bases: 3. The CDR3 spans 15 residues. Looked up from germline, CDR1 is PRHDT and CDR2 is FYEKMQ (reference sequence). Here the CDR3 DNA reads TGTGCCAGCAGCGCAGGACTAGCGGGGGACAATGAGCAGTTCTTC. This translates into CASSAGLAGDNEQFF.

The genes are TRBV6-5 and TRBJ1-5, with D unclear. The CDR3 loop spans 14 amino acids. CDR1 is MNHEY, CDR2 SVGAGI, per germline. The ends were cut back, 5 bases at V and 1 base at J, with 9 bases in the middle. Written as DNA, the CDR3 is TGTGCCAGCAGTAATGGGCTAAGCAATCAGCCCCAGCATTTT. Protein sequence: CASSNGLSNQPQHF.

This clone came up once. Different DNA sequences within this sample yield the same CDR3. The gene calls are TRBV5-1 and TRBJ2-7; possibly TRBD1 or TRBD2 for D (5 bases each). Germline values: CDR1 SGHRS, CDR2 YFSETQ. Trimming removed 0 bases from V and 0 bases from J, with 10 bases in between. This CDR3 spans 15 amino acids. The CDR3 nucleotides are TGCGCCAGCAGCTTGGGGGGGAGAAACTCCTACGAGCAGTACTTC. It encodes CASSLGGRNSYEQYF.

The chain uses TRBV5-1 and TRBJ2-7; D perhaps matches TRBD2 (6 bases). The V gene lost 7 bases and the J gene lost 5 bases, with 16 bases spanning the gap. CDR1 SGHRS and CDR2 YFSETQ come from the germline V gene. The CDR3 length is 13 residues. CDR3 nucleotide sequence: TGCGCCAGCCGCCGGGACTTAAAAGACGAGCAGTACTTC. Translated: CASRRDLKDEQYF.

The rearrangement joins TRBV3-1 (or the pseudogene TRBV3-2) to TRBJ2-3, with unresolved D. With 5 bases removed from V and 5 bases from J, the gap between germline ends came to 8 bases. Looked up from germline, CDR1 is LGHDT and CDR2 is YNNKEL (reference sequence). CDR3 length: 12 residues. The CDR3 sequence is CASSSAVDTQYF. In DNA form, the CDR3 reads TGTGCCAGCAGCTCTGCAGTAGATACGCAGTATTTT.

The CDR3 protein is CATRFNEQFF. Written as DNA, the CDR3 is TGTGCCACCCGTTTTAATGAGCAGTTCTTC. V is TRBV6-4 and J is TRBJ2-1; D uncertain. Trimming removed 10 bases at V and 7 bases at J, with 8 bases between. The CDR3 has 10 amino acids. Germline V gene lookup returns CDR1 MRHNA and CDR2 SNTAGT.

The rearrangement uses TRBV3-1 (or the pseudogene TRBV3-2) and TRBJ2-7; D may be TRBD2 (6 bases). Trimming left V 0 bases short and J 4 bases short, with 10 bases between. Germline CDR1 reads LGHDT; CDR2 reads YNNKEL (reference sequence). This CDR3 is 14 amino acids long. The CDR3 protein is CASSQERRGYEQYF. The CDR3 DNA reads TGTGCCAGCAGCCAAGAGAGGAGGGGTTACGAGCAGTACTTC.

The V call is TRBV6-6, the J call TRBJ2-5; 7 bases line up with TRBD1. CDR1 and CDR2 from the germline V gene are MNHNY and SVGAGI (reference sequence). The V and J ends lost 3 bases and 4 bases, in that order; junction bases with no gene match: 8. This CDR3 contains 15 residues. CDR3 in DNA: TGTGCCAGCAGTTATCAGGGGGTGATGGTAGAGACCCAGTACTTC. Translating gives CASSYQGVMVETQYF.

The V call is TRBV6-2 or TRBV6-3, the J call TRBJ1-3; D is unresolved. Germline V gene lookup returns CDR1 MNHEY and CDR2 SVGEGT. This CDR3 has 16 amino acids. V was shortened by 5 bases and J by 0 bases, with 14 bases between the two germline ends. The CDR3 DNA follows: TGTGCCAGCAGTCGAACGGCGGAGAGCTCTGGAAACACCATATATTTT. It encodes CASSRTAESSGNTIYF.

This chain links TRBV6-5 with TRBJ1-6, with 7 bases fitting TRBD1. Per germline, CDR1 MNHEY and CDR2 SVGAGI. The CDR3 is 15 residues long. V gave up 5 bases and J gave up 9 bases; unmatched junction bases: 10. CDR3 loop: CASSPRQGRSSPLHF. Written as DNA, the CDR3 is TGTGCCAGCAGTCCTAGACAGGGCAGAAGTTCACCCCTCCACTTT.

This chain uses TRBV6-5 with TRBJ1-3; possibly TRBD1 for D (6 bases). Germline V gives CDR1 MNHEY, CDR2 SVGAGI. The CDR3 extends over 14 amino acids. Deletions cut 7 bases from V and 0 bases from J, with 10 bases between. The CDR3 region has the DNA TGTGCCAGCAAGGCAGGGGTCTCTGGAAACACCATATATTTT. Protein: CASKAGVSGNTIYF.

The rearrangement links TRBV3-1 (or the pseudogene TRBV3-2) to TRBJ2-7, with 8 bases fitting TRBD1. Looked up from germline, CDR1 is LGHDT and CDR2 is YNNKEL (reference sequence). The V gene end was trimmed by 0 bases and the J gene end by 4 bases; junction bases not matched to a gene: 8. The CDR3 loop spans 16 amino acids. CDR3 sequence reads: CASSQDWQGANYEQYF. The DNA of the CDR3 is TGTGCCAGCAGCCAAGATTGGCAGGGGGCTAATTACGAGCAGTACTTC.

V gene TRBV5-1 combines with J gene TRBJ2-7; D is ambiguous. The CDR3 is made up of 14 amino acids. The V end was cut by 6 bases, the J end by 7 bases, with 20 bases between. CDR1 is SGHRS, CDR2 YFSETQ, per germline. The CDR3 DNA is TGCGCCAGCACCCAAGTGGGCCCCCTAGGTGAGCAGTACTTC. It encodes CASTQVGPLGEQYF. The full variable domain, rest sourced from reference TRBV5-1 and TRBJ2-7, is KAGVTQTPRYLIKTRGQQVTLSCSPISGHRSVSWYQQTPGQGLQFLFEYFSETQRNKGNFPGRFSGRQFSNSRSEMNVSTLELGDSALYLCASTQVGPLGEQYFGPGTRLTVT.

The chain employs TRBV13 and TRBJ2-7; the D gene is possibly TRBD2 (6 bases). The V gene lost 5 bases and the J gene lost 6 bases, with 17 bases spanning the gap. Germline V lookup: CDR1 PRHDT, CDR2 FYEKMQ (reference sequence). The CDR3 spans 14 residues. CDR3 nucleotide sequence: TGTGCCAGCAGCCAGTGGGGGGTGGAAAGCGAGCAGTACTTC. The encoded protein is CASSQWGVESEQYF.

The chain employs TRBV7-6 and TRBJ2-7, with D tentatively TRBD1 (5 bases). This CDR3 has 13 residues. V dropped 3 bases and J dropped 5 bases, with 11 bases sitting between them. CDR1 and CDR2 from the germline V gene are SGHVS and FNYEAQ. CDR3 residues: CASSFFAGNEQYF. The CDR3 coding sequence is TGTGCCAGCAGCTTTTTCGCAGGGAACGAGCAGTACTTC.

V is TRBV5-1 and J is TRBJ1-1, with D perhaps matching TRBD1 (6 bases). CDR1 and CDR2 (germline): SGHRS, YFSETQ. The CDR3 is made up of 12 amino acids. Trimming pared 4 bases from V and 7 bases from J, leaving 11 bases between. The CDR3, as DNA: TGCGCCAGCAGCACCGGACAGCATGAAGCTTTCTTT. It yields the protein CASSTGQHEAFF.

This chain uses TRBV19 with TRBJ1-1; D ambiguous. The CDR3 totals 13 residues. Trimming cost V 5 bases and J 1 base, with 8 bases left between them. Germline CDR1 is LNHDA and CDR2 is SQIVND (reference sequence). CDR3 bases: TGTGCCAGTAGTCTTCGGGAGAACACTGAAGCTTTCTTT. Its translation is CASSLRENTEAFF.

The gene calls are TRBV19 and TRBJ2-1; 9 bases match TRBD1. CDR3 length: 17 residues. With V trimmed by 3 bases and J by 8 bases, 14 bases remained unmatched. CDR1 and CDR2 from the germline V gene are LNHDA and SQIVND (reference sequence). CDR3 amino acids: CASSIWVRDRVSYEQFF. The CDR3, as DNA: TGTGCCAGTAGTATTTGGGTTCGGGACAGGGTATCATATGAGCAGTTCTTC.

CDR3 DNA: TGTGCCAGCGGATGGGGGTACAATGAGCAGTTCTTC. This translates into CASGWGYNEQFF. This sequence joins TRBV6-5 and TRBJ2-1, with D perhaps TRBD1 or TRBD2 (5 bases each). CDR1 MNHEY and CDR2 SVGAGI come from the germline V gene. The CDR3 is made up of 12 amino acids. Trimming shortened V by 8 bases and J by 4 bases, and 9 bases separated the two germline ends.

J is TRBJ1-1 and V is TRBV7-9; D gene ambiguous. Germline assignment: CDR1 SEHNR and CDR2 FQNEAQ (reference sequence). This CDR3 has 13 residues. The germline V and J ends were trimmed by 3 bases and 2 bases, with 7 bases remaining between them. This chain's CDR3 is CASSFPENTEAFF. Written as DNA, the CDR3 is TGTGCCAGCAGCTTTCCAGAAAACACTGAAGCTTTCTTT.

CDR3 in amino acids: CASSVERGRGNTIYF. CDR3 nucleotides: TGTGCCAGCAGCGTAGAAAGGGGGCGAGGAAACACCATATATTTT. The chain recombines TRBV7-8 with TRBJ1-3; 7 bases map to TRBD1. Trimming at V came to 5 bases and at J to 4 bases, leaving 8 bases not matched to a gene. Germline-derived CDR1 and CDR2 are SGHVS and FQNEAQ. The CDR3 is 15 amino acids.

J is TRBJ2-5 and V is TRBV5-6; D unclear. Germline-derived CDR1 and CDR2 are SGHDT and YYEEEE. The V gene lost 0 bases and the J gene lost 1 base, with 10 bases spanning the gap. The CDR3 has 15 amino acids. CDR3 loop: CASSLAAPFQETQYF. The CDR3 DNA is TGTGCCAGCAGCTTGGCGGCGCCGTTCCAAGAGACCCAGTACTTC.

The chain combines TRBV19 with TRBJ1-2; 8 bases map to TRBD1. Germline assignment: CDR1 LNHDA and CDR2 SQIVND (reference sequence). The V and J ends lost 7 bases and 8 bases, in that order; junction bases with no gene match: 12. This CDR3 is 14 amino acids long. CDR3 sequence (DNA): TGTGCCAGTACCATGCCGACAGGGGTTACCGGCTACACCTTC. This encodes CASTMPTGVTGYTF.

This chain connects TRBV19 to TRBJ2-4; possibly TRBD1 or TRBD2 for D (5 bases each). Germline values: CDR1 LNHDA, CDR2 SQIVND (reference sequence). The CDR3 is 15 residues long. The ends were cut back, 5 bases at V and 0 bases at J, with 11 bases in the middle. The CDR3 sequence: CASSEGTVAKNIQYF. Written as DNA, the CDR3 is TGTGCCAGTAGTGAGGGGACCGTAGCCAAAAACATTCAGTACTTC.